This T cell receptor (beta chain) was profiled in a study of cytomegalovirus exposure and HLA in healthy donors. CDR1 is SGHRS and CDR2 is YFSETQ in the germline V gene. V lost 0 bases, J lost 3 bases, and 5 bases stayed unmatched. CDR3 size: 15 residues. A multiplex PCR was run with 60 Vbeta primers and 13 Jbeta primers. Clones were read by immunoSEQ multiplex PCR, and TCRdb kept only the in-frame ones, dropping some. The table shows some 190,000 clones, with 75% to 90% occurring only once. Material: PBMCs. This receptor was taken from a woman in her thirties in good health and CMV-seronegative. The V and J genes are TRBV5-1 and TRBJ2-7, with 8 bases identical to TRBD1. CDR3 region: CASSLVGQANYEQYF. The CDR3 DNA follows: TGCGCCAGCAGCTTGGTGGGACAGGCCAACTACGAGCAGTACTTC.